This paragraph reports one T cell receptor beta chain. The CDR3 consists of 14 residues. The germline gives CDR1 SGHRS, CDR2 YFSETQ. V was clipped by 5 bases and J by 1 base; unmatched bases: 3. The sample belongs to a study of blood T cell repertoires in COVID-19. Per the authors' pipeline: It was from reference gene primer amplification that nucleated cell counts were estimated. Profiled with immunoSEQ multiplex PCR; TCRdb holds only in-frame clones, not every one. D and trimming were read from the DNA, whereas the V and J calls and clone size are those reported in that table. The sample carries about 270,000 clones, 85% to 90% recorded once. Either two negative PCRs, clearance, or symptom resolution qualified Cohort 3 donors as recovered.

The sample comprised PBMCs or T cells enriched from blood (not recorded which). The TCR comes from a woman younger than 30 who had recovered from COVID-19. The gene calls are TRBV5-1 and TRBJ2-5, with TRBD2 identical over 9 bases. CDR3 amino acids: CASRISGSQETQYF. CDR3 DNA: TGCGCCAGCAGGATTAGCGGGAGCCAAGAGACCCAGTACTTC.